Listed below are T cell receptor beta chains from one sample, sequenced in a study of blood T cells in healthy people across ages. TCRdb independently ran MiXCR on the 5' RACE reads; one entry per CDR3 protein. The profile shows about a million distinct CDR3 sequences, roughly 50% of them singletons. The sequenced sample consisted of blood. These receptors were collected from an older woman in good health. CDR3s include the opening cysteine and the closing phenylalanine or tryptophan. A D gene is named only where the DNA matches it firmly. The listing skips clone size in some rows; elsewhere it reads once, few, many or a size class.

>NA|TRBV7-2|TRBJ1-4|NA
CASSPSPTREKLFF
TGTGCCAGCAGCCCATCCCCAACTAGGGAAAAACTGTTTTTT
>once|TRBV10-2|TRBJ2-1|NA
CASSEGGSEQFF
TGCGCCAGCAGTGAGGGAGGGAGTGAGCAGTTCTTC
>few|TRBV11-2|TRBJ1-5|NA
CASSSGGVRGQPQHF
TGTGCCAGCAGCTCGGGTGGGGTAAGAGGTCAGCCCCAGCATTTT
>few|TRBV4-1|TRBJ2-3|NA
CASSQKPGTSPDTQYF
TGCGCCAGCAGCCAAAAGCCGGGAACATCCCCAGATACGCAGTATTTT
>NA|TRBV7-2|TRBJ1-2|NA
CASSSDGGGGYTF
TGTGCCAGCAGCTCGGATGGGGGTGGTGGCTACACCTTC
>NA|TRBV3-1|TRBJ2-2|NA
CASSQVGGPNTGELFF
TGTGCCAGCAGCCAAGTCGGGGGGCCGAACACCGGGGAGCTGTTTTTT
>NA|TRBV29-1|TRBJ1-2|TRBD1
CSVDRDRRYGYTF
TGCAGCGTTGACCGGGACAGGCGCTATGGCTACACCTTC
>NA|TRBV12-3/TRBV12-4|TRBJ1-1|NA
CASSLVSTSTEAFF
TGTGCCAGCAGTTTAGTTTCGACGAGCACTGAAGCTTTCTTT
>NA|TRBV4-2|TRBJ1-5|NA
CASSQSKNGNQPQHF
TGTGCCAGCAGCCAATCCAAGAACGGCAATCAGCCCCAGCATTTT
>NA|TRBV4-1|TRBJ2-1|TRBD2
CASSQAGTRGYNEQFF
TGCGCCAGCAGCCAAGCCGGGACTAGAGGATACAATGAGCAGTTCTTC